This T cell receptor (beta chain) was sequenced in a study of T-cell memory formation after mild COVID-19. Germline V CDR1 and CDR2: SGHKS, YYEKEE (reference sequence). The germline V and J ends were trimmed by 0 bases and 0 bases, with 11 bases remaining between them. There are 16 residues in the CDR3. Of note for this clonotype: The antigen is unknown.

One entry per CDR3 protein, called by TCRdb with MiXCR from the 5' RACE reads. The sample contains 280,000 or so distinct CDR3 sequences, 7.5% to 9.5% of which appear only once. General study results and limits: Day 15 to 85 contractors were CD4/CD8 balanced; later expanders leaned CD4+. Largely, contracting CD4+ clones fell within CM and EM, and contracting CD8+ clones within EMRA.

V is TRBV5-5 and J is TRBJ2-3; D is uncertain. The sequenced material came from PBMCs or a T cell subset sorted from them (not recorded which). This TCR was recovered from a man between 18 and 29 years old who had mild COVID-19 (a few samples of this study predate the infection). Cell type and time point are not known. CDR3 protein: CASSLEGSPSTDTQYF. The CDR3 DNA follows: TGTGCCAGCAGCTTGGAAGGTAGTCCTAGCACAGATACGCAGTATTTT.